These T cell receptor beta chains were read from a single sample in a study of blood T cell repertoires in COVID-19. Assay used: immunoSEQ multiplex PCR; TCRdb lists only in-frame clones, some missing. The sample contains hundreds of thousands of clones, more than 75% of which appear only once. Sequencing was carried out using peripheral blood. The origin of the receptors is a man aged 55 to 70 who had recovered from COVID-19. The CDR3 runs from the conserved cysteine through the conserved F or W. The order of the fields is CDR3 DNA, CDR3 protein, clone size, J gene, V gene, D gene. A D gene is named only where the DNA matches it firmly. Size is omitted from some rows. Given values are once, few, many or a class for expanded clones.

cdr3_nt: TGTGCCAGCAGGAACGACAGGGCCAATTCCTACGAGCAGTACTTC
cdr3_aa: CASRNDRANSYEQYF
clone_size: .
j_call: TRBJ2-7
v_call: TRBV2
d_call: TRBD1

cdr3_nt: TGCGCCAGCAGCTTGTCAGGGAAGAAGGACACTGAAGCTTTCTTT
cdr3_aa: CASSLSGKKDTEAFF
clone_size: many
j_call: TRBJ1-1
v_call: TRBV5-1
d_call: .

cdr3_nt: TGTGCCAGCACCGAACAGGGTGGAGGAAGTTCACCCCTCCACTTT
cdr3_aa: CASTEQGGGSSPLHF
clone_size: .
j_call: TRBJ1-6
v_call: TRBV5-4
d_call: .

cdr3_nt: TGTGCCAGCATTACAGTCGGGGGGCTAGACACTGAAGCTTTCTTT
cdr3_aa: CASITVGGLDTEAFF
clone_size: .
j_call: TRBJ1-1
v_call: TRBV28
d_call: .

cdr3_nt: TGTGCCAGCAGTTTATCGCAGGGGCTATCCTACGAGCAGTACTTC
cdr3_aa: CASSLSQGLSYEQYF
clone_size: many
j_call: TRBJ2-7
v_call: TRBV27
d_call: .

cdr3_nt: TGCGCCAGCAGCTTGAGAGCTAGCGGGGTATACAATGAGCAGTTCTTC
cdr3_aa: CASSLRASGVYNEQFF
clone_size: .
j_call: TRBJ2-1
v_call: TRBV5-1
d_call: TRBD2

cdr3_nt: TGTGCCATCGGAGTACAGTCAGGGCAAGGCTACACCTTC
cdr3_aa: CAIGVQSGQGYTF
clone_size: .
j_call: TRBJ1-2
v_call: TRBV28
d_call: .

cdr3_nt: TGTGCCAGCAGGGTGACAGGATCGTATGAAAAACTGTTTTTT
cdr3_aa: CASRVTGSYEKLFF
clone_size: .
j_call: TRBJ1-4
v_call: TRBV6-5
d_call: .

cdr3_nt: TGTGCCAGCAGTCCGGACAGAGACGGGTTAAATTCACCCCTCCACTTT
cdr3_aa: CASSPDRDGLNSPLHF
clone_size: once
j_call: TRBJ1-6
v_call: TRBV28
d_call: .

cdr3_nt: TGTGGCGTGGGACAGGGGGGTAATCAGCCCCAGCATTTT
cdr3_aa: CGVGQGGNQPQHF
clone_size: .
j_call: TRBJ1-5
v_call: TRBV30
d_call: TRBD1

cdr3_nt: TGTGCCAGCAGCCCACTAGCCCTGGAGCAGTTCTTC
cdr3_aa: CASSPLALEQFF
clone_size: .
j_call: TRBJ2-1
v_call: TRBV12-3/TRBV12-4
d_call: .

cdr3_nt: TGTGCCAGTAGTATCCGGGACAGGGGGCAAGAAAAACTGTTTTTT
cdr3_aa: CASSIRDRGQEKLFF
clone_size: .
j_call: TRBJ1-4
v_call: TRBV19
d_call: TRBD1

cdr3_nt: TGTGCCAGCAGCCAAGGCAGGGGTTTTGAGACCCAGTACTTC
cdr3_aa: CASSQGRGFETQYF
clone_size: .
j_call: TRBJ2-5
v_call: TRBV3-1/TRBV3-2
d_call: .

cdr3_nt: TGTGCCAGCTCAAAGGGGCGGGGCGGGGACGAGCAGTACTTC
cdr3_aa: CASSKGRGGDEQYF
clone_size: .
j_call: TRBJ2-7
v_call: TRBV18
d_call: .

cdr3_nt: TGTGCCTGGAGTTTTCAGGGGGCGAGGTATGGCTACACCTTC
cdr3_aa: CAWSFQGARYGYTF
clone_size: .
j_call: TRBJ1-2
v_call: TRBV30
d_call: TRBD1

cdr3_nt: TGTGCCAGTGCCCCGAGGGATAGCAATCAGCCCCAGCATTTT
cdr3_aa: CASAPRDSNQPQHF
clone_size: once
j_call: TRBJ1-5
v_call: TRBV19
d_call: .

cdr3_nt: TGTGCCAGCAGAGTGAGCGGGGGGTCGGAAAAGACCCAGTACTTC
cdr3_aa: CASRVSGGSEKTQYF
clone_size: .
j_call: TRBJ2-5
v_call: TRBV7-2
d_call: TRBD2

cdr3_nt: TGTGCCTGGAGTAGGGGGCTTGCTACCGGGGAGCTGTTTTTT
cdr3_aa: CAWSRGLATGELFF
clone_size: .
j_call: TRBJ2-2
v_call: TRBV30
d_call: TRBD1

cdr3_nt: TGTGCCAGCAGCTTAGCCCCGGGACTAGACACAGATACGCAGTATTTT
cdr3_aa: CASSLAPGLDTDTQYF
clone_size: .
j_call: TRBJ2-3
v_call: TRBV7-9
d_call: TRBD2

cdr3_nt: TGTGCCAGCAGCAGAGATCCCGGACAGGGTGGCGATACGCAGTATTTT
cdr3_aa: CASSRDPGQGGDTQYF
clone_size: .
j_call: TRBJ2-3
v_call: TRBV11-3
d_call: TRBD1

cdr3_nt: TGTGCCAGCAGTCCGAGAGGGCAGGGGATGGACATTCAGTACTTC
cdr3_aa: CASSPRGQGMDIQYF
clone_size: .
j_call: TRBJ2-4
v_call: TRBV6-5
d_call: .

cdr3_nt: TGTGCCAGCAGCTTAGAGGGAGGGGGTACCGGCAATCAGCCCCAGCATTTT
cdr3_aa: CASSLEGGGTGNQPQHF
clone_size: .
j_call: TRBJ1-5
v_call: TRBV7-9
d_call: .

cdr3_nt: TGTGCCAGCACCTCAAGGGGGGGGCTAGCGGAAAACGAGGTCGGGGAGCTGTTTTTT
cdr3_aa: CASTSRGGLAENEVGELFF
clone_size: .
j_call: TRBJ2-2
v_call: TRBV16
d_call: .

cdr3_nt: TGTGCCAGCAGCCCCTTTCGGGGGGGGGAGACCCAGTACTTC
cdr3_aa: CASSPFRGGETQYF
clone_size: once
j_call: TRBJ2-5
v_call: TRBV5-4
d_call: TRBD2

cdr3_nt: TGTGCCAGCCGTGGAGGGACCTACGAGCAGTACTTC
cdr3_aa: CASRGGTYEQYF
clone_size: .
j_call: TRBJ2-7
v_call: TRBV6-6
d_call: .

cdr3_nt: TGTGCCAGTAGTAGGGGAACCGACGGGGGGCAGGACTATGGCTACACCTTC
cdr3_aa: CASSRGTDGGQDYGYTF
clone_size: .
j_call: TRBJ1-2
v_call: TRBV19
d_call: .

cdr3_nt: TGTGCCAGCAGTGAAACCCGAACAGGGGAGGTTCGAGTTTTT
cdr3_aa: CASSETRTGEVRVF
clone_size: .
j_call: TRBJ1-4
v_call: TRBV2
d_call: TRBD1

cdr3_nt: TGTGCCAGCAGTTCCGGGTTCCGGGGGAGGAACACTGAAGCTTTCTTT
cdr3_aa: CASSSGFRGRNTEAFF
clone_size: .
j_call: TRBJ1-1
v_call: TRBV6-6
d_call: .

cdr3_nt: TGTGCCACCACCCGCCATGGACAGGCCAACACCGGGGAGCTGTTTTTT
cdr3_aa: CATTRHGQANTGELFF
clone_size: .
j_call: TRBJ2-2
v_call: TRBV15
d_call: TRBD1

cdr3_nt: TGTGCCAGCATACGGACTCCAGGGGAAAATGAGCAGTTCTTC
cdr3_aa: CASIRTPGENEQFF
clone_size: once
j_call: TRBJ2-1
v_call: TRBV7-2
d_call: .

cdr3_nt: TGCGCCAGCAGCTTGGTACCGGGTACCGGGGAGCTGTTTTTT
cdr3_aa: CASSLVPGTGELFF
clone_size: .
j_call: TRBJ2-2
v_call: TRBV5-1
d_call: .

cdr3_nt: TGTGCCAGCAGCGTAGAGTCGGGGGGAGAGACCCAGTACTTC
cdr3_aa: CASSVESGGETQYF
clone_size: .
j_call: TRBJ2-5
v_call: TRBV9
d_call: TRBD2

cdr3_nt: TGTGCCAGCAGCCAAGATGGCCGGGGGGGCGGGGAGACCCAGTACTTC
cdr3_aa: CASSQDGRGGGETQYF
clone_size: .
j_call: TRBJ2-5
v_call: TRBV3-1/TRBV3-2
d_call: TRBD2

cdr3_nt: TGCGCCAGCAGCCCGGTTCCTGGGGCCAACGTCCTGACTTTC
cdr3_aa: CASSPVPGANVLTF
clone_size: .
j_call: TRBJ2-6
v_call: TRBV5-1
d_call: .

cdr3_nt: TGTGCCAGCAGCTTAGGGCCAATCGAGACCCAGTACTTC
cdr3_aa: CASSLGPIETQYF
clone_size: .
j_call: TRBJ2-5
v_call: TRBV7-9
d_call: .

cdr3_nt: TGCAGCGTTAGTCGACAGAGTAATGAAAAACTGTTTTTT
cdr3_aa: CSVSRQSNEKLFF
clone_size: .
j_call: TRBJ1-4
v_call: TRBV29-1
d_call: .

cdr3_nt: TGCGCCAGCAGCCAAGATTTGGGGACATATAACGGCTACACCTTC
cdr3_aa: CASSQDLGTYNGYTF
clone_size: .
j_call: TRBJ1-2
v_call: TRBV4-3
d_call: .

cdr3_nt: TGTGCCACTCTCCCCTCAACAGCGGCAGCCTACAATGAGCAGTTCTTC
cdr3_aa: CATLPSTAAAYNEQFF
clone_size: once
j_call: TRBJ2-1
v_call: TRBV28
d_call: .

cdr3_nt: TGTGCCTGGAACCTAGGGAGGGGCTATGGCTACACCTTC
cdr3_aa: CAWNLGRGYGYTF
clone_size: .
j_call: TRBJ1-2
v_call: TRBV30
d_call: .

cdr3_nt: TGTGCCAGCAGCCATAGATCCCCCCTTTCCTACAATGAGCAGTTCTTC
cdr3_aa: CASSHRSPLSYNEQFF
clone_size: .
j_call: TRBJ2-1
v_call: TRBV16
d_call: .

cdr3_nt: TGCGCCAGCAGGCGGGGTGGGGACAATGAGCAGTTCTTC
cdr3_aa: CASRRGGDNEQFF
clone_size: once
j_call: TRBJ2-1
v_call: TRBV5-1
d_call: .

cdr3_nt: TGCGCCAGCAGTCACCGGGGACAGGGGGCAGACACCGGGGAGCTGTTTTTT
cdr3_aa: CASSHRGQGADTGELFF
clone_size: .
j_call: TRBJ2-2
v_call: TRBV23-1
d_call: TRBD1

cdr3_nt: TGTGCCAGCAGTTTACCGAGGCCGACTAATGAAAAACTGTTTTTT
cdr3_aa: CASSLPRPTNEKLFF
clone_size: .
j_call: TRBJ1-4
v_call: TRBV28
d_call: .

cdr3_nt: TGTGCCAGCAGTGATTCGGACCCAGGGGGCTACGAGCAGTACTTC
cdr3_aa: CASSDSDPGGYEQYF
clone_size: .
j_call: TRBJ2-7
v_call: TRBV2
d_call: TRBD1

cdr3_nt: TGTGCCAGCAGCCCGCCGGGCAGGGGGAATGAAAAACTGTTTTTT
cdr3_aa: CASSPPGRGNEKLFF
clone_size: .
j_call: TRBJ1-4
v_call: TRBV7-9
d_call: TRBD1

cdr3_nt: TGTGCCAGCAGCCTACAGGGGGCGGGGGGAAACGGGGAGCTGTTTTTT
cdr3_aa: CASSLQGAGGNGELFF
clone_size: once
j_call: TRBJ2-2
v_call: TRBV7-8
d_call: .

cdr3_nt: TGTGCCAGCAGTTACGGTTCGACAGTGAACACTGAAGCTTTCTTT
cdr3_aa: CASSYGSTVNTEAFF
clone_size: .
j_call: TRBJ1-1
v_call: TRBV6-5
d_call: .

cdr3_nt: TGTGCCAGCAGCCCGTTGTTCGACAGGGGTGGCGAGCAGTTCTTC
cdr3_aa: CASSPLFDRGGEQFF
clone_size: .
j_call: TRBJ2-1
v_call: TRBV11-3
d_call: TRBD1

cdr3_nt: TGTGCCAGCAGACCGACTAGCGGGTCCTACGAGCAGTACTTC
cdr3_aa: CASRPTSGSYEQYF
clone_size: .
j_call: TRBJ2-7
v_call: TRBV2
d_call: TRBD2